This T cell receptor (beta chain) was captured in a study of vaccination and CD4 T cells after COVID-19. Study-wide context: The interval from dose two to post-vaccine sampling had a median of roughly 70 days, and it ranged from 14 to 241.

The CDR3 consists of 14 residues. The germline gives CDR1 LNHDA, CDR2 SQIVND (reference sequence). Trimming took 6 bases from V and 8 from J, leaving 16 bases between them. CD4+ T cells that had been cultured provided DNA sequenced with the Oncomine TCR Beta short-read assay. MiXCR, applied by TCRdb to the PCR reads, yields one record per CDR3 protein. Among fewer than 15,000 distinct CDR3 sequences listed, about 54% were seen once. Treatment here: approximately nine-day PBMC culture with coronavirus spike peptide pools or control peptides (ViraFEST assay). Comment on this clonotype: Its antigen is not known.

Sequencing used CD4+ T cells from blood, cultured in vitro. The genes are TRBV19 and TRBJ1-4, with a weak D call TRBD1 (6 bases). The receptor's source is a human donor who had recovered from COVID-19. The CDR3 region has the DNA TGTGCCAGTAGCAGGCGGGGGCTAGAGGAAAAACTGTTTTTT. Its protein is CASSRRGLEEKLFF.